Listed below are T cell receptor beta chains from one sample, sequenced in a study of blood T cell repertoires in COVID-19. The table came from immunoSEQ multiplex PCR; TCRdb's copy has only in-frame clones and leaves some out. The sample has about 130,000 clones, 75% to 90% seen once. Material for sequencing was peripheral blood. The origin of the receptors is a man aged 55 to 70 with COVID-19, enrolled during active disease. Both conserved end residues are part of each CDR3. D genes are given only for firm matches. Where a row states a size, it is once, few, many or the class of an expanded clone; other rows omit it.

CASSPGGRENSPLHF | TGTGCCAGCTCACCAGGGGGGCGGGAGAATTCACCCCTCCACTTT | - | TRBJ1-6 | - | TRBV18
CASSQDGPPTNTEAFF | TGCGCCAGCAGCCAAGATGGGCCCCCGACGAACACTGAAGCTTTCTTT | - | TRBJ1-1 | - | TRBV4-3
CASSNLADRAGNTIYF | TGTGCCAGCAGCAATTTGGCGGACAGGGCAGGAAACACCATATATTTT | - | TRBJ1-3 | TRBD1 | TRBV13
CASSATTGLGPISGNTIYF | TGTGCCAGCAGCGCAACGACAGGGTTGGGGCCGATCTCTGGAAACACCATATATTTT | - | TRBJ1-3 | TRBD1 | TRBV11-2
CASSQDGTGSGNTIYF | TGTGCCAGCAGCCAAGACGGGACAGGCTCCGGAAACACCATATATTTT | - | TRBJ1-3 | TRBD1 | TRBV3-1/TRBV3-2
CASSQGDSHNEKLFF | TGCGCCAGCAGCCAGGGGGACAGCCATAATGAAAAACTGTTTTTT | - | TRBJ1-4 | TRBD1 | TRBV4-3
CASSVGTSAGNTIYF | TGTGCCAGCAGCGTAGGGACTAGCGCTGGAAACACCATATATTTT | - | TRBJ1-3 | - | TRBV9
CASSSGLAGPGEQYF | TGTGCCAGCAGCTCTGGACTAGCGGGGCCGGGGGAGCAGTACTTC | - | TRBJ2-7 | TRBD2 | TRBV11-2
CASSDRGRDTEAFF | TGTGCCAGCAGTGACAGGGGTCGGGACACTGAAGCTTTCTTT | - | TRBJ1-1 | - | TRBV6-1
CASSTPGQGGQTPLHF | TGTGCCAGCAGCACCCCGGGACAGGGGGGTCAAACACCCCTCCACTTT | - | TRBJ1-6 | TRBD1 | TRBV7-9
CAWSPTRRNTEAFF | TGTGCCTGGAGTCCAACCCGCAGGAACACTGAAGCTTTCTTT | - | TRBJ1-1 | - | TRBV30
CASGLARDRYNQPQHF | TGTGCTAGTGGTTTGGCCCGGGACAGATACAATCAGCCCCAGCATTTT | - | TRBJ1-5 | TRBD1 | TRBV12-5
CASSLGPLGGGPYNEQFF | TGTGCCAGCAGCTTAGGTCCTCTGGGCGGGGGACCATACAATGAGCAGTTCTTC | once | TRBJ2-1 | TRBD2 | TRBV7-9
CASSPLAGLPKEYF | TGTGCCAGCAGTCCCCTAGCGGGGCTTCCCAAGGAGTATTTT | - | TRBJ2-3 | TRBD2 | TRBV7-9
CSASKAFYEQYF | TGCAGTGCTAGTAAAGCCTTCTACGAGCAGTACTTC | - | TRBJ2-7 | - | TRBV20-1
CASSRIRGSYTF | TGTGCCAGCAGCCGAATAAGGGGTAGCTACACCTTC | - | TRBJ1-2 | - | TRBV6-5
CAWSVGGQDQPQHF | TGTGCCTGGAGTGTGGGGGGGCAGGATCAGCCCCAGCATTTT | - | TRBJ1-5 | - | TRBV30
CIGCGGPPNTEAFF | TGTATTGGCTGCGGGGGCCCTCCGAACACTGAAGCTTTCTTT | - | TRBJ1-1 | - | TRBV21-1
CASSLASGELYEQYF | TGTGCCAGCAGCTTGGCTTCAGGGGAACTCTACGAGCAGTACTTC | - | TRBJ2-7 | - | TRBV5-4
CASSPRGKRRAFF | TGTGCCAGTAGCCCGAGGGGGAAAAGGAGAGCTTTCTTT | - | TRBJ1-1 | - | TRBV19
CASSLVQGKGAFF | TGTGCCAGCAGCTTGGTACAGGGGAAGGGGGCTTTCTTT | - | TRBJ1-1 | TRBD1 | TRBV5-4
CASSLSTGVITDTQYF | TGCGCCAGCAGCTTATCTACAGGGGTAATCACAGATACGCAGTATTTT | - | TRBJ2-3 | TRBD1 | TRBV5-1
CASSLMRSQMNTEAFF | TGTGCCAGCAGCTTGATGCGCTCTCAAATGAACACTGAAGCTTTCTTT | - | TRBJ1-1 | - | TRBV5-6
CASSVDRGTNYGYTF | TGTGCCAGCAGCGTTGACAGGGGCACTAACTATGGCTACACCTTC | - | TRBJ1-2 | TRBD1 | TRBV5-4
CASSPGTATAEAFF | TGTGCCAGCAGCCCCGGGACAGCAACGGCTGAAGCTTTCTTT | - | TRBJ1-1 | TRBD1 | TRBV6-1
CASSYRQGSGQYF | TGTGCCAGCAGTTACCGACAGGGATCTGGGCAGTACTTC | - | TRBJ2-7 | TRBD1 | TRBV6-5
CASSLPAGGGETQYF | TGTGCCAGCTCACTGCCAGCAGGGGGCGGAGAGACCCAGTACTTC | - | TRBJ2-5 | TRBD1 | TRBV3-1/TRBV3-2
CASSQGLAGEQYF | TGCGCCAGCAGCCAAGGACTAGCGGGGGAGCAGTACTTC | - | TRBJ2-7 | TRBD2 | TRBV4-1
CSVDSPGQRNNEQFF | TGCAGCGTTGATTCGCCGGGACAGAGGAACAATGAGCAGTTCTTC | - | TRBJ2-1 | TRBD1 | TRBV29-1
CASSQDGVADYGYTF | TGTGCCAGCAGCCAAGACGGGGTAGCAGACTATGGCTACACCTTC | - | TRBJ1-2 | - | TRBV14
CASSLGGAGELFF | TGCGCCAGCAGCTTGGGGGGGGCCGGGGAGCTGTTTTTT | - | TRBJ2-2 | - | TRBV5-1
CASSPDGWAFGYTF | TGTGCCAGCAGCCCCGATGGGTGGGCGTTTGGCTACACCTTC | - | TRBJ1-2 | - | TRBV7-3
CASSPAQLNYGYTF | TGTGCCAGCTCACCAGCACAGCTAAACTATGGCTACACCTTC | - | TRBJ1-2 | - | TRBV18
CASSSGGLFEGNTEAFF | TGTGCCAGCAGTAGCGGGGGCCTTTTTGAGGGGAACACTGAAGCTTTCTTT | - | TRBJ1-1 | - | TRBV28
CASTMRGFDTEAFF | TGCGCCAGCACCATGCGAGGGTTCGACACTGAAGCTTTCTTT | - | TRBJ1-1 | - | TRBV5-1
CASSSPAGGQNYEQYF | TGTGCCAGCAGTTCCCCCGCGGGTGGGCAGAACTACGAGCAGTACTTC | - | TRBJ2-7 | - | TRBV28
CASSQDRGRRDTQYF | TGCGCCAGCAGCCAAGATAGGGGGCGCAGAGATACGCAGTATTTT | once | TRBJ2-3 | TRBD1 | TRBV4-3
CASSTGQLNTEAFF | TGCGCCAGCAGCACGGGACAACTGAACACTGAAGCTTTCTTT | - | TRBJ1-1 | - | TRBV5-1
CASSEGQGSGDTQYF | TGTGCCAGCAGTGAAGGACAGGGCTCTGGAGATACGCAGTATTTT | - | TRBJ2-3 | TRBD1 | TRBV2
CSVVIGIGYTF | TGCAGCGTTGTTATCGGGATTGGCTACACCTTC | - | TRBJ1-2 | - | TRBV29-1
CASSPGEAYEQYF | TGTGCCAGCTCCCCAGGGGAGGCATACGAGCAGTACTTC | - | TRBJ2-7 | - | TRBV18
CASSASGVGYEQYF | TGTGCCAGCAGCGCCTCAGGGGTTGGCTACGAGCAGTACTTC | - | TRBJ2-7 | - | TRBV9
CASSRNSGFGSQPQHF | TGTGCCAGCAGTCGTAACTCAGGGTTTGGTAGTCAGCCCCAGCATTTT | - | TRBJ1-5 | - | TRBV28
CASDGQGLSDTQYF | TGTGCCAGCGACGGACAGGGGTTGTCAGATACGCAGTATTTT | - | TRBJ2-3 | TRBD1 | TRBV5-6
CASRTGGQGNTEAFF | TGTGCCAGCAGGACGGGGGGACAGGGGAACACTGAAGCTTTCTTT | - | TRBJ1-1 | TRBD1 | TRBV5-4
CATSAGGYSGNTIYF | TGTGCCACCAGCGCAGGGGGATACTCTGGAAACACCATATATTTT | - | TRBJ1-3 | TRBD1 | TRBV15